Sequencing of this T cell receptor (beta chain) was carried out in a study of T-cell reconstitution after alpha-beta-depleted transplantation in children. Study results and limitations: Counts and diversity of T cells one year after transplant came mostly from newly produced T cells.

A note on this clonotype: Its antigen is currently unknown.

TCRbeta library preparation incorporated unique molecular identifiers. In TCRdb, the PCR reads were re-called with MiXCR into one record per CDR3 protein. The sample includes hundreds of thousands of distinct CDR3 sequences, approximately 14% of them seen just once. The sequencing used PBMCs, collected before TCRalphabeta/CD19-depleted stem cell transplant. This sequence originates from a girl aged 2 to 10 with congenital amegakaryocytic thrombocytopenia, due to receive a stem cell transplant.

DNA for the CDR3: TGCGCCAGCAGCCGACAGGGAAGAGTCAATCCGGCCGGGGAGCTGTTTTTT. It specifies CASSRQGRVNPAGELFF. The chain uses TRBV5-1 and TRBJ2-2, with 7 bases aligning to TRBD1. The CDR3 loop spans 17 amino acids. The germline CDR1 and CDR2 sequences are SGHRS and YFSETQ. Germline trimming cut 4 bases from V and 6 bases from J; bases unmatched to any gene: 15.